This TCR beta chain came from a study of blood T cell repertoires in COVID-19. Germline CDR1 is WNHNN and CDR2 is SYGVQD (reference sequence). The CDR3 runs to 14 residues. The V gene lost 3 bases and the J gene lost 3 bases, with 12 bases spanning the gap. The table came from immunoSEQ multiplex PCR; TCRdb's copy has only in-frame clones and leaves some out. The table has about 230,000 clones, around four fifths seen once. Input material: peripheral blood. The receptor's source is a woman in her 70s with active or convalescent COVID-19. The V and J genes are TRBV10-1 and TRBJ2-7; D is perhaps TRBD2 (5 bases). The chain's CDR3 is CASSDGEHVYEQYF. Here the CDR3 DNA reads TGCGCCAGCAGTGATGGGGAGCACGTCTACGAGCAGTACTTC.